This entry lists 6 T cell receptor beta chains sequenced from one sample in a study of metastatic and nonmetastatic thyroid tumors. Via MiXCR, TCRdb re-called the PCR reads. The sample gives 18,000 or so clones, 30% to 35% of which show up once; about 15% is in the top ten. Among the patients, none had received any treatment before thyroid surgery. The sequencing sample was made of tumor tissue. These TCRs come from a female donor with papillary thyroid cancer or a benign thyroid nodule (not recorded which). Some clones in this sample may be carry-over from other donors' samples.

This clone has a count of ten or more. The V gene is TRBV20-1, the J gene TRBJ1-4, with D unclear. The ends were cut back, 0 bases at V and 4 bases at J, with 12 bases in the middle. Germline V CDR1 and CDR2: DFQATT, SNEGSKA (reference sequence). The CDR3 consists of 15 residues. The CDR3 DNA follows: TGCAGTGCTAGAGATACGGCGACCATTAATGAAAAACTGTTTTTT. Protein product: CSARDTATINEKLFF.

The V gene is TRBV28, the J gene TRBJ2-7; D gene unclear. The CDR3 has 11 residues. Per germline, CDR1 MDHEN and CDR2 SYDVKM. V was shortened by 10 bases and J by 4 bases, with 11 bases between the two germline ends. The CDR3 sequence: CAIWDKYEQYF. The CDR3 coding sequence is TGTGCCATTTGGGATAAATACGAGCAGTACTTC.

V is TRBV27 and J is TRBJ2-3, with TRBD1 identical over 7 bases. From germline, CDR1 is MNHEY and CDR2 SMNVEV (reference sequence). The CDR3 extends over 14 amino acids. Trimming took 5 bases from V and 5 from J; bases not matched to a gene: 7. CDR3 DNA sequence: TGTGCCAGCAGTCCCCTCTGGACAGGAGATACGCAGTATTTT. Translation gives CASSPLWTGDTQYF.

This chain links TRBV20-1 with TRBJ2-7; 7 bases line up with TRBD2. CDR3 size: 13 residues. Losses at the gene ends were 0 bases for V and 5 bases for J; bases not matched to a gene: 4. CDR1 and CDR2 (germline): DFQATT, SNEGSKA (reference sequence). The CDR3 region is CSARDLRGNEQYF. For the CDR3, the DNA is TGCAGTGCTAGAGATTTGCGGGGGAACGAGCAGTACTTC.

The chain employs TRBV5-1 and TRBJ2-3; 9 positions agree with TRBD2. The length of the CDR3 is 15 residues. Germline lookup yields CDR1 SGHRS and CDR2 YFSETQ. The trim removed 4 bases at V and 4 bases at J, leaving 7 bases unmatched. The CDR3 spells CASSRERGAPDTQYF. The CDR3 nucleotides are TGCGCCAGCAGCCGAGAGCGGGGGGCCCCAGATACGCAGTATTTT.

The CDR3 region has the DNA TGTGCCAGCAGCCCGGGGACAGGGGGCGATGAAAAACTGTTTTTT. It translates to CASSPGTGGDEKLFF. The chain recombines TRBV5-4 with TRBJ1-4; 12 bases match TRBD1. The CDR3 extends over 15 amino acids. J lost 6 bases, V lost 4 bases, and 4 bases had no gene match. Per the germline V gene, CDR1 is SGHNT and CDR2 is YYREEE (reference sequence). The complete variable domain, with remaining parts taken from reference TRBV5-4 and TRBJ1-4, reads ETGVTQSPTHLIKTRGQQVTLRCSSQSGHNTVSWYQQALGQGPQFIFQYYREEENGRGNFPPRFSGLQFPNYSSELNVNALELDDSALYLCASSPGTGGDEKLFFGSGTQLSVL.